Presented here are 8 T cell receptor beta chains from one specimen sequenced in a study of control samples from healthy donors and cancer patients. Method: immunoSEQ multiplex PCR; TCRdb's copy keeps in-frame clones and lacks some. The table includes 120,000 or so clones, roughly 90% detected once. Sequencing was carried out using PBMCs. These TCRs come from a woman aged 55-70 years with lung cancer.

The rearrangement uses TRBV7-9 and TRBJ2-7, with unresolved D. This CDR3 comprises 14 residues. Trimming shortened V by 1 base and J by 6 bases, and 13 bases separated the two germline ends. Germline V gives CDR1 SEHNR, CDR2 FQNEAQ (reference sequence). This CDR3 reads CASSLEGSPGEQYF. For the CDR3, the DNA is TGTGCCAGCAGCTTAGAGGGCAGTCCAGGCGAGCAGTACTTC.

The chain is built from TRBV24-1 and TRBJ1-1; 8 bases align to TRBD1. J was trimmed by 8 bases and V by 2 bases; bases with no gene match: 9. There are 15 residues in the CDR3. Germline lookup yields CDR1 KGHDR and CDR2 SFDVKD. DNA of the CDR3: TGTGCCACCAGTGATTCGCTGACAGGGGACGGCGAAGCTTTCTTT. Protein: CATSDSLTGDGEAFF.

The chain is built from TRBV6-2 or TRBV6-3 and TRBJ2-3, with unresolved D. Germline V gene lookup returns CDR1 MNHEY and CDR2 SVGEGT. V gave up 2 bases and J gave up 2 bases, with 20 bases separating them. CDR3 size: 18 residues. CDR3 in amino acids: CASSYPQALQRLTDTQYF. The CDR3 DNA reads as TGTGCCAGCAGTTACCCCCAGGCGCTACAACGACTCACAGATACGCAGTATTTT.

The V call is TRBV5-4, the J call TRBJ2-2; 8 nucleotides align to TRBD2. CDR3 length: 15 amino acids. In germline, CDR1 is SGHNT, CDR2 YYREEE (reference sequence). Losses at the gene ends were 5 bases for V and 1 base for J; bases not matched to a gene: 4. In nucleotides, the CDR3 is TGTGCCAGCAGTCGGGAGGGAATGAACACCGGGGAGCTGTTTTTT. This translates into CASSREGMNTGELFF.

J is TRBJ2-5 and V is TRBV5-4; D remains ambiguous. V was clipped by 4 bases and J by 4 bases, with 14 bases between them. Germline values: CDR1 SGHNT, CDR2 YYREEE (reference sequence). CDR3 length equals 14 residues. CDR3 sequence (DNA): TGTGCCAGCAGCCCGCAGGCCCAGCCAGAGACCCAGTACTTC. As protein: CASSPQAQPETQYF.

The chain joins TRBV24-1 to TRBJ2-2; 10 positions match TRBD2. V shed 3 bases, J shed 3 bases, and the junction held 6 bases outside the gene matches. The CDR3 contains 17 residues. Germline-derived CDR1 and CDR2 are KGHDR and SFDVKD. CDR3: CATSDLGLAGDTGELFF. Written as DNA, the CDR3 is TGTGCCACCAGTGATCTGGGGCTAGCGGGAGACACCGGGGAGCTGTTTTTT.

The rearrangement joins TRBV18 to TRBJ1-2; TRBD1 aligns across 9 bases. Germline-derived CDR1 and CDR2 are KGHSH and LQKENI. The CDR3 spans 15 residues. The trim removed 2 bases at V and 5 bases at J, leaving 6 bases unmatched. CDR3 sequence (DNA): TGTGCCAGCTCACCAGGGACAGGGTCGGGATATGGCTACACCTTC. Protein product: CASSPGTGSGYGYTF. Looking up the rest from reference TRBV18 and TRBJ1-2 gives the full variable domain: NAGVMQNPRHLVRRRGQEARLRCSPMKGHSHVYWYRQLPEEGLKFMVYLQKENIIDESGMPKERFSAEFPKEGPSILRIQQVVRGDSAAYFCASSPGTGSGYGYTFGSGTRLTVV.

In this sample, this clone turned up once. J is TRBJ2-5 and V is TRBV27; D is possibly TRBD1 or TRBD2 (5 bases each). With 3 bases removed from V and 2 bases from J, the gap between germline ends came to 13 bases. The germline CDR1 and CDR2 sequences are MNHEY and SMNVEV (reference sequence). This CDR3 is 15 amino acids long. The CDR3: CASSFIGTEQETQYF. CDR3 nucleotides: TGTGCCAGCAGTTTTATTGGGACGGAGCAAGAGACCCAGTACTTC.